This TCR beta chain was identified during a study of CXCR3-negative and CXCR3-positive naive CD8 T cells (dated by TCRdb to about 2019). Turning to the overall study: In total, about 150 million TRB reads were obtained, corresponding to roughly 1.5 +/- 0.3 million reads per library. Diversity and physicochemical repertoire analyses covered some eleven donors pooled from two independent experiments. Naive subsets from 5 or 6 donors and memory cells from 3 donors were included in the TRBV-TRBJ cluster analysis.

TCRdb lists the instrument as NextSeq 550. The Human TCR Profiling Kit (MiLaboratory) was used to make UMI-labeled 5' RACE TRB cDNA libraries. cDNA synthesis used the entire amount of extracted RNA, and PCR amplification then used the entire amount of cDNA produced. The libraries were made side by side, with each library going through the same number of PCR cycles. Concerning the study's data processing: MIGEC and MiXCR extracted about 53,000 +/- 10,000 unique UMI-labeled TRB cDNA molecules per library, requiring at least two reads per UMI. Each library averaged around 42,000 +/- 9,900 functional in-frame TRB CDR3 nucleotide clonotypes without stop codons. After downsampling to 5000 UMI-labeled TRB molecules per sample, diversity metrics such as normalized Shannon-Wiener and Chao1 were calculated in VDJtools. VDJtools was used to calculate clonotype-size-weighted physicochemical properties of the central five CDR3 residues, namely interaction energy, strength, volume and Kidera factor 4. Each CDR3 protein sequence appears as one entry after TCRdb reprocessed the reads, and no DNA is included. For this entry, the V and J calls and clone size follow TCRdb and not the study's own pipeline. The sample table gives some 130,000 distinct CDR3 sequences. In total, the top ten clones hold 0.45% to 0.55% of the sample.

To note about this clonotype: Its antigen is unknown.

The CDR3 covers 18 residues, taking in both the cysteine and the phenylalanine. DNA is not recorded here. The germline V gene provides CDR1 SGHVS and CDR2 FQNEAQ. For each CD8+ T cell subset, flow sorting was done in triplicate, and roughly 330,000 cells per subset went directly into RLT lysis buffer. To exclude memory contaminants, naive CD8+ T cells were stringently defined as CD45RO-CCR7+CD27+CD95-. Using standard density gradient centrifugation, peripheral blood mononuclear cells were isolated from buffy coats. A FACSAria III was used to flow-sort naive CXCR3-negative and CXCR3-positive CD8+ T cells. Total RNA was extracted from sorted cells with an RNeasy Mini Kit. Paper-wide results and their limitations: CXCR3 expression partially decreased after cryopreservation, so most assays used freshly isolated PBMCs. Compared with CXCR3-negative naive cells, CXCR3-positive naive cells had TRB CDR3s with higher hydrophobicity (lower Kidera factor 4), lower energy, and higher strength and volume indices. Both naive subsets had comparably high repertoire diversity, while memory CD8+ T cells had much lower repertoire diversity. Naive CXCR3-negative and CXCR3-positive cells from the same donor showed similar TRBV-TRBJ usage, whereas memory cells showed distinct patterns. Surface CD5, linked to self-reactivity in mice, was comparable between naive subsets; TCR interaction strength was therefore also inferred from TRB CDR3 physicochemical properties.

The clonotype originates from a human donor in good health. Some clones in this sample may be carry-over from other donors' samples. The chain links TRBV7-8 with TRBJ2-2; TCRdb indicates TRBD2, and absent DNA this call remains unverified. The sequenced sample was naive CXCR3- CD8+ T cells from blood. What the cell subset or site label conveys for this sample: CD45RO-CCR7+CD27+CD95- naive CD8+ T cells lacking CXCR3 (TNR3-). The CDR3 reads CASSLFRSSGRADGELFF.